The T cell receptor (beta chain) under discussion was sequenced for a study of CD8 T cells in ankylosing spondylitis. General study findings and limits: CD8+ disease-linked clones were present at relatively low frequencies in blood. Matched ankylosing spondylitis synovial fluid reportedly showed significant enrichment of disease-linked clones. Reactive arthritis synovial fluid and blood previously showed some of these motif variants. What seemed typical of ankylosing spondylitis blood was a TCR beta motif built from several highly homologous variants.

A word on this clonotype: Its target is unknown.

Preparation of TCR beta libraries was done by quantitative 5'-RACE with molecular barcodes. TCRdb re-derived calls from the 5' RACE reads in MiXCR, one entry per CDR3 protein. The sample has hundreds of thousands of distinct CDR3 sequences, approximately 10% seen once. CDR3 length: 15 residues. Trimming removed 1 base at V and 8 bases at J, with 14 bases between. In germline, CDR1 is LGHNA, CDR2 YSLEER. This clonotype originated in a male donor with ankylosing spondylitis. The rearrangement links TRBV4-3 to TRBJ2-2; tentatively, D is TRBD2 (5 bases). Sequences were obtained from blood, either unsorted or a sorted T cell fraction (not recorded which). Here the CDR3 reads CASSQVFPGEGELFF. In nucleotides, the CDR3 is TGCGCCAGCAGCCAAGTCTTCCCCGGGGAAGGGGAGCTGTTTTTT.